The sequence of this T cell receptor beta chain was determined in a study of human T cells and chemical hapten exposure. Study summary: The patients were mostly female; they had alopecia areata, totalis or universalis.

The CDR3 covers 13 residues. Germline lookup yields CDR1 SGHDT and CDR2 YYEEEE. Trimming removed 6 bases from V and 1 base from J, with 10 bases in between. Time point reported: pre-sensitization, week 0. Treatment of the sample: therapeutic diphenylcyclopropenone sensitization with weekly scalp DPC. One entry per CDR3 protein results from TCRdb running MiXCR on the RACE reads. The sample contains about 260,000 distinct CDR3 sequences, approximately 8.6% of which appear only once. This clonotype was detected ten times or more. The sample in question was whole blood, obtained in connection with sensitization to the hapten diphenylcyclopropenone (DPC). This clonotype was obtained from a woman between 35 and 50 years old with alopecia areata. Some clones in this sample may be carry-over from other donors' samples. This chain joins TRBV5-6 and TRBJ1-1; D is unclear. The CDR3 region is CASKGRRNTEAFF. The CDR3 DNA reads as TGTGCCAGCAAAGGCCGAAGGAACACTGAAGCTTTCTTT.